This T cell receptor (beta chain) was observed in a study of T-cell memory formation after mild COVID-19. Via MiXCR, TCRdb re-called the 5' RACE reads, giving one row per CDR3 protein. The sample comprises 450,000 or so distinct CDR3 sequences, roughly 23% of which are singletons, and approximately 12% rests with the top ten. As for this clonotype: The antigen remains undetermined.

General observations from the study: The SARS-CoV-2 specificity of second-wave clones reaching peak at day 37 remained unverified. The appearance of some responding clones in pre-infection memory suggested that cross-reactive memory joined.

V gave up 2 bases and J gave up 10 bases; unmatched junction bases: 10. The CDR3 has 14 amino acids. The sample consisted of PBMCs or a T cell subset sorted from them (not recorded which). The TCR was taken from an adult woman who had mild COVID-19 (a few samples of this study predate the infection). Cell type and time point are not known. This sequence joins TRBV12-3 or TRBV12-4 and TRBJ1-2; 7 nucleotides line up with TRBD1. Here the CDR3 DNA reads TGTGCCAGCAGTTTAAGGTACAGGGGTGACGTCTACACCTTC. Translated: CASSLRYRGDVYTF.